A selection of T cell receptor beta chains follows, all from one sample in a study of CD8+ T cells in alopecia areata. Some clones are missing from TCRdb's copy, which holds only in-frame ones; the method was immunoSEQ multiplex PCR. The sample consists of 150,000 to 250,000 clones, 50% to 60% of them appearing once. Specimen: CD4+ T cells sorted from blood, collected at week 4, from a patient treated with tofacitinib. These receptors were collected from a human donor with alopecia areata. Both conserved end residues are part of each CDR3. A D gene is named only where the DNA matches it firmly. Clone size, where shown, is once, few, many, or a class for clones that have expanded.

>-|TRBV7-9|14|-|TRBJ1-1
TGTGCCAGCAGCCAAAGAGGGTCGGACACTGAAGCTTTCTTT
CASSQRGSDTEAFF
>few|TRBV30|13|-|TRBJ2-5
TGTGCCTGGAGTGTTGCCGGGGCGGAGACCCAGTACTTC
CAWSVAGAETQYF
>few|TRBV2|14|TRBD1|TRBJ1-3
TGTGCCAGCAGGCGGACAGGGGAGTTTGACACCATATATTTT
CASRRTGEFDTIYF
>-|TRBV29-1|14|TRBD1|TRBJ2-5
TGCAGCGTCGACGGACAGGGGGGGATGGAGACCCAGTACTTC
CSVDGQGGMETQYF
>-|TRBV6-6|14|-|TRBJ2-3
TGTGCCAGCAGTTGGGACCGCACCACAGATACGCAGTATTTT
CASSWDRTTDTQYF
>-|TRBV14|16|-|TRBJ1-6
TGTGCCAGCAGCCTGGCTCAAGGACTGATTAATTCACCCCTCCACTTT
CASSLAQGLINSPLHF
>few|TRBV28|17|-|TRBJ1-5
TGTGCCAGCAGCAAAACCGCCTGGGACGGATACAATCAGCCCCAGCATTTT
CASSKTAWDGYNQPQHF
>-|TRBV4-1|15|-|TRBJ1-4
TGCGCCAGCAGCCAAGGAGGGGGTGTGGGCGAAAAACTGTTTTTT
CASSQGGGVGEKLFF
>-|TRBV4-3|13|-|TRBJ2-5
TGCGCCAGCAGCCAAGACGCAGGGGAGACCCAGTACTTC
CASSQDAGETQYF
>-|TRBV7-2|11|-|TRBJ2-5
TGTGCCAGCAGCAATGACGCGACCCAGTACTTC
CASSNDATQYF
>-|TRBV30|14|-|TRBJ2-3
TGTGCCTGGAGACCCGCTGCCACGACAGATACGCAGTATTTT
CAWRPAATTDTQYF
>-|TRBV14|18|-|TRBJ2-1
TGTGCCAGCAGCCCCAAGAGTATCGCGGGGGCGACCTACAATGAGCAGTTCTTC
CASSPKSIAGATYNEQFF
>few|TRBV10-3|12|-|TRBJ2-2
TGTGCCATCAGTGTCTACACCGGGGAGCTGTTTTTT
CAISVYTGELFF
>-|TRBV29-1|15|TRBD1|TRBJ1-4
TGCAGCGTTGAAAGACAGGGGTTGACTAATGAAAAACTGTTTTTT
CSVERQGLTNEKLFF
>once|TRBV11-2|17|-|TRBJ2-7
TGTGCCAGCAGATCTCTCCACAGGGAAGGGAGCTCCTACGAGCAGTACTTC
CASRSLHREGSSYEQYF
>-|TRBV9|17|-|TRBJ2-3
TGTGCCAGCAGCGTACAGTCCCTTAAATCTCTGACAGATACGCAGTATTTT
CASSVQSLKSLTDTQYF
>-|TRBV29-1|16|TRBD2|TRBJ2-3
TGCAGCGCCCTCTGGCTAGCGGGGGCCGGCACAGATACGCAGTATTTT
CSALWLAGAGTDTQYF
>-|TRBV5-4|13|-|TRBJ2-5
TGTGCCAGCAGCCCGACCCAGGGGGAGACCCAGTACTTC
CASSPTQGETQYF
>-|TRBV6-5|15|TRBD1|TRBJ1-1
TGTGCCAGCAGTTACTCTCCCGGGACAGACCCCGAAGCTTTCTTT
CASSYSPGTDPEAFF
>-|TRBV29-1|13|-|TRBJ1-1
TGCAGCGTTGAGGTGGGGATGAACACTGAAGCTTTCTTT
CSVEVGMNTEAFF
>few|TRBV27|15|-|TRBJ2-5
TGTGCCAGCAGTTTAGGAGCTGGTCGCCAAGAGACCCAGTACTTC
CASSLGAGRQETQYF
>-|TRBV18|13|-|TRBJ1-6
TGTGCCAGCTCGTCGGATTTACTTTCACCCCTCCACTTT
CASSSDLLSPLHF
>-|TRBV6-6|13|-|TRBJ1-6
TGTGCCAGCGGATCGGACGGAAATTCACCCCTCCACTTT
CASGSDGNSPLHF
>-|TRBV4-1|11|-|TRBJ2-3
TGCGCCAGCAGCCAAGAGGATACGCAGTATTTT
CASSQEDTQYF
>-|TRBV25-1|14|-|TRBJ1-1
TGTGCCAGCAGTGAATACGGCAGGGCCACTGAAGCTTTCTTT
CASSEYGRATEAFF
>-|TRBV29-1|14|TRBD2|TRBJ2-5
TGCAGCGTTGGGGGACTCCCGGGAGGGGAGACCCAGTACTTC
CSVGGLPGGETQYF
>-|TRBV5-4|14|-|TRBJ1-1
TGTGCCAGCAGCTTGGTGTCCAGGGAGACTGAAGCTTTCTTT
CASSLVSRETEAFF
>few|TRBV18|14|-|TRBJ2-7
TGTGCCAGCTCACCACCGGGGGCACGCTACGAGCAGTACTTC
CASSPPGARYEQYF
>few|TRBV23-1|15|-|TRBJ1-2
TGCGCCAGCAGTCAATCATTCCAAACCCTCTATGGCTACACCTTC
CASSQSFQTLYGYTF
>-|TRBV29-1|10|-|TRBJ1-2
TGCAGCGTCCTGGAGGATGGCTACACCTTC
CSVLEDGYTF
>-|TRBV19|14|-|TRBJ2-5
TGTGCCAGTTCTCGCTCAAGTAGTAGTGAGACCCAGTACTTC
CASSRSSSSETQYF
>few|TRBV28|14|-|TRBJ1-6
TGTGCCAGCAGAACCGGATTGGAAAATTCACCCCTCCACTTT
CASRTGLENSPLHF
>-|TRBV30|11|-|TRBJ2-7
TGTGCCTGGAGTCGGAGCTACGAGCAGTACTTC
CAWSRSYEQYF
>-|TRBV7-2|13|-|TRBJ2-7
TGTGCCAGCAGCTTAAGAACTGAGGCCAAGGGAAACTTC
CASSLRTEAKGNF
>-|TRBV5-6|16|TRBD2|TRBJ2-5
TGTGCCAGCAGCGATAGAGCCGGGGGAGGGAGAGAGACCCAGTACTTC
CASSDRAGGGRETQYF
>-|TRBV5-1|16|-|TRBJ2-5
TGCGCCAGCAGCTCGATGACAGACAGGCAAGAAGAGACCCAGTACTTC
CASSSMTDRQEETQYF
>-|TRBV29-1|18|TRBD2|TRBJ2-5
TGCAGCGTTGTGCCTCTAGCGGGGGTGTCATGGCATTTAGAGACCCAGTACTTC
CSVVPLAGVSWHLETQYF
>-|TRBV4-1|14|-|TRBJ1-5
TGCGCCACCAAGCATATAGGGAGCAATCAGCCCCAGCATTTT
CATKHIGSNQPQHF
>few|TRBV23-1|19|-|TRBJ1-5
TGCGCCAGCAGTCAAACCGGGGCAGGCGAGCCTTGTAGCAATCAGCCCCAGCATTTT
CASSQTGAGEPCSNQPQHF
>-|TRBV28|13|-|TRBJ1-1
TGTGCCAGCAGTTTATTGGATGGGCGGAGGGCTTTCTTT
CASSLLDGRRAFF
>few|TRBV28|12|-|TRBJ1-1
TGTGCCAGCAGTTTGAGGAACACTGAAGCTTTCTTT
CASSLRNTEAFF
>-|TRBV29-1|14|-|TRBJ2-5
TGCAGCGCCGGGGGGGGACAGGGACAAGAGACCCAGTACTTC
CSAGGGQGQETQYF
>-|TRBV10-3|17|-|TRBJ2-3
TGTGCCATCAGTGAGTCGACTGGGGGGGGCTCCAAGGATACGCAGTATTTT
CAISESTGGGSKDTQYF
>-|TRBV5-6|15|-|TRBJ1-1
TGTGCCAGCACCGACGCCACGGCAGGGAGAACTGAAGCTTTCTTT
CASTDATAGRTEAFF
>-|TRBV7-6|15|-|TRBJ2-1
TGTGCCAGCAGCTTATATCGGCAGGGAATTCATGAGCAGTTCTTC
CASSLYRQGIHEQFF